Each of the 24 T cell receptor beta chains below was sequenced from the same sample in a study of regulatory T cells in long-lasting Graves disease. In building TCR beta libraries, iRepertoire HTBI primers were used together with Arm-PCR of CDR3 regions. TCRdb reprocessed the multiplex PCR reads with MiXCR, giving one entry per CDR3 protein. Counted here are a few hundred thousand distinct CDR3 sequences, 23% occurring once; the ten biggest clones make up approximately 25%. Time point noted: persistent/refractory GD, antithyroid drugs over 5 years with positive TRAb. There was RNA extracted from PBMCs, and the TCR library was made from it. Here the sequenced sample was peripheral blood mononuclear cells (PBMCs), taken when the disease was refractory, from a patient treated with antithyroid drugs. These receptors were collected from a female donor with Graves disease.

The chain links TRBV4-1 to TRBJ2-5; 10 nucleotides align to TRBD2. The V segment lost 0 bases and the J segment 6 bases; nucleotides outside the gene matches: 10. The CDR3 is 17 residues long. Germline V lookup: CDR1 MGHRA, CDR2 YSYEKL. The CDR3 sequence: CASSQDNQAGGLKTQYF. The CDR3 coding sequence is TGCGCCAGCAGCCAAGATAATCAAGCGGGAGGGTTAAAGACCCAGTACTTC.

This clonotype was counted ten times or more. The CDR3 region has the DNA TGTGCCACCAGTGCTGAACAGGGGGGACAAGAGACCCAGTACTTC. Translating gives CATSAEQGGQETQYF. V gene TRBV24-1 combines with J gene TRBJ2-5; 8 positions agree with TRBD1. The trim removed 5 bases at V and 2 bases at J, leaving 6 bases unmatched. Germline CDR1 is KGHDR and CDR2 is SFDVKD. The CDR3 consists of 15 residues.

This clonotype was found many times. V and J are TRBV14 and TRBJ2-1, with a weak D call TRBD1 (6 bases). The V end was cut by 1 base, the J end by 6 bases, with 10 bases between. The germline V gene has CDR1 SGHDN and CDR2 FVKESK. The CDR3 is 14 residues long. Here the CDR3 DNA reads TGTGCCAGCAGCCAAGTAGGCAGGGGCAATGAGCAGTTCTTC. Its protein product is CASSQVGRGNEQFF.

The J gene is TRBJ2-5, the V gene TRBV13; 14 bases line up with TRBD2. From germline, CDR1 is PRHDT and CDR2 FYEKMQ (reference sequence). The CDR3 extends over 15 amino acids. J was trimmed by 7 bases and V by 5 bases; bases with no gene match: 6. The CDR3 spells CASSRLAGGTGTQYF. The CDR3 DNA is TGTGCCAGCAGCCGACTAGCGGGAGGGACGGGGACCCAGTACTTC. The full variable domain, in which reference TRBV13 and TRBJ2-5 provide the parts outside the CDR3, is AAGVIQSPRHLIKEKRETATLKCYPIPRHDTVYWYQQGPGQDPQFLISFYEKMQSDKGSIPDRFSAQQFSDYHSELNMSSLELGDSALYFCASSRLAGGTGTQYFGPGTRLLVL.

This clonotype appeared a few times. The chain carries TRBV5-1 and TRBJ2-2; the match to TRBD1 covers 8 bases. The CDR3 is made up of 17 amino acids. Germline V CDR1 and CDR2: SGHRS, YFSETQ. V trimming: 7 bases; J trimming: 5 bases; junction bases outside the gene matches: 16. This CDR3 reads CASRLRPGGEGTGELFF. The CDR3 region has the DNA TGCGCCAGCCGCCTACGGCCAGGGGGCGAAGGGACCGGGGAGCTGTTTTTT.

This clonotype occurred many times. The J gene is TRBJ2-5, the V gene TRBV6-5, with unresolved D. The germline V gene has CDR1 MNHEY and CDR2 SVGAGI. This CDR3 spans 11 amino acids. V was cut by 2 bases and J by 7 bases, with 5 bases left in between. This CDR3 reads CASSYDGTQYF. CDR3 bases: TGTGCCAGCAGTTACGACGGGACCCAGTACTTC.

This clonotype has only a few counts. The rearrangement uses TRBV27 and TRBJ2-2; 9 nucleotides align to TRBD1. Germline V CDR1 and CDR2: MNHEY, SMNVEV (reference sequence). J lost 10 bases, V lost 3 bases, and 12 bases had no gene match. The CDR3 has 16 amino acids. As DNA, the CDR3 is TGTGCCAGCAGTTTTGGTGACAGGGGGAGCCTTGTGGAGCTGTTTTTT. This translates into CASSFGDRGSLVELFF.

This clonotype was counted ten times or more. This chain uses TRBV29-1 with TRBJ2-5; D is uncertain. Germline V lookup: CDR1 SQVTM, CDR2 ANQGSEA. The CDR3 is 14 residues long. Trimming took 1 base from V and 7 from J, leaving 16 bases between them. CDR3 amino acids: CSVEVGRNFGTQYF. CDR3 DNA sequence: TGCAGCGTTGAAGTGGGCCGAAATTTCGGGACCCAGTACTTC.

This clonotype was counted at least ten times. The chain is built from TRBV6-1 and TRBJ2-5; tentatively, D is TRBD1 (6 bases). Germline CDR1 is MNHNS and CDR2 is SASEGT. The CDR3 consists of 13 residues. Trimming shortened V by 9 bases and J by 5 bases, and 16 bases separated the two germline ends. The CDR3 loop is CASTTGLGETQYF. The CDR3 DNA reads as TGTGCCAGTACAACAGGGCTCGGGGAGACCCAGTACTTC.

This chain uses TRBV19 with TRBJ2-4; a possible D gene is TRBD1 (6 bases). This CDR3 is built from 14 residues. The germline V gene encodes CDR1 LNHDA and CDR2 SQIVND (reference sequence). V lost 6 bases and J lost 1, with 10 bases in between. CDR3 DNA sequence: TGTGCCAGTAGCCAAACAGGGGCCAAAAACATTCAGTACTTC. Its translation: CASSQTGAKNIQYF.

J is TRBJ1-2 and V is TRBV6-2 or TRBV6-3; weak D call: TRBD1 (5 bases). The germline CDR1 and CDR2 sequences are MNHEY and SVGEGT. The CDR3 extends over 14 amino acids. V lost 8 bases, J lost 3 bases, and 16 bases lay in between. This CDR3 is CASRDSVVDYGYTF. DNA of the CDR3: TGTGCCAGCCGGGACTCCGTTGTAGACTATGGCTACACCTTC.

In its sample, this clonotype was seen a few times. CDR3 nucleotides: TGCGCCAGCAGCCAAGCTGACACCGGGGAGCTGTTTTTT. This gives the protein CASSQADTGELFF. The gene calls are TRBV4-1 and TRBJ2-2; D is unclear. The CDR3 has 13 amino acids. Germline V CDR1 and CDR2: MGHRA, YSYEKL. V lost 1 base, J lost 3 bases, and 3 bases lay in between.

J is TRBJ2-1 and V is TRBV20-1, with a weak D call TRBD1 (5 bases). V gave up 1 base and J gave up 10 bases, with 11 bases separating them. The V gene's germline CDR1 is DFQATT and CDR2 SNEGSKA (reference sequence). CDR3 length: 12 amino acids. In DNA, the CDR3 is TGCAGTGCTAGAGTCCAGGACACCGAGCAGTTCTTC. Translating it yields CSARVQDTEQFF.

This clonotype showed up many times. The genes are TRBV6-2 or TRBV6-3 and TRBJ1-2, with TRBD1 as a possible D gene (5 bases). The length of the CDR3 is 14 residues. From germline, CDR1 is MNHEY and CDR2 SVGEGT. The V end lost 0 bases, the J end lost 4 bases, and 9 bases lay between the germline ends. The CDR3 loop reads CASSYSWGPYGYTF. Written as DNA, the CDR3 is TGTGCCAGCAGTTACTCTTGGGGCCCCTATGGCTACACCTTC.

The chain recombines TRBV18 with TRBJ2-1, with 8 bases matching TRBD1. Trimming took 4 bases from V and 6 from J; bases not matched to a gene: 11. The length of the CDR3 is 16 residues. CDR1 is KGHSH and CDR2 is LQKENI in the germline V gene. As DNA, the CDR3 is TGTGCCAGCTCACAGAAGGACAGGGTACTTGTCAATGAGCAGTTCTTC. Translation: CASSQKDRVLVNEQFF.

The V call is TRBV30, the J call TRBJ1-2, with D maybe TRBD1 (5 bases). Per germline, CDR1 GTSNPN and CDR2 SVGIG (reference sequence). V lost 5 bases to trimming and J lost 8 bases, with 12 bases between them. There are 11 residues in the CDR3. The CDR3 nucleotides read TGTGCCTGGCTGGGCAGGGCGGGCTACACCTTC. Its protein is CAWLGRAGYTF.

The V gene is TRBV19, the J gene TRBJ1-1; D uncertain. The ends were cut back, 5 bases at V and 0 bases at J, with 4 bases in the middle. The CDR3 is made up of 12 amino acids. From germline, CDR1 is LNHDA and CDR2 SQIVND (reference sequence). The CDR3 protein is CASSWLNTEAFF. The CDR3 DNA follows: TGTGCCAGTAGTTGGCTGAACACTGAAGCTTTCTTT.

The CDR3, as DNA: TGTGCCAGCAGCCGAGGGGGGAGTGAGCAGTTCTTC. Residues: CASSRGGSEQFF. V and J are TRBV16 and TRBJ2-1; D tentatively fits TRBD1 or TRBD2 (6 bases each). The length of the CDR3 is 12 residues. The germline V gene has CDR1 KGHSY and CDR2 FQNENV. V was pared by 4 bases and J by 9 bases, with 10 bases between.

This clonotype was seen many times. This chain joins TRBV7-2 and TRBJ2-7, with D uncertain. The germline V gene encodes CDR1 SGHTA and CDR2 FQGNSA. Trimming removed 5 bases from V and 4 bases from J, with 9 bases in between. The CDR3 is 12 amino acids. CDR3 sequence (DNA): TGTGCCAGCAGCGGGTTGTCGTACGAGCAGTACTTC. Translated: CASSGLSYEQYF.

This clonotype was detected a few times. The J gene is TRBJ2-7, the V gene TRBV29-1; tentatively, D is TRBD1 (5 bases). The CDR3 runs to 14 residues. V was clipped by 7 bases and J by 0 bases, with 16 bases between them. The V gene's germline CDR1 is SQVTM and CDR2 ANQGSEA. CDR3 residues: CSGLDSSSSYEQYF. The CDR3, as DNA: TGCAGCGGACTCGACAGTTCGAGCTCCTACGAGCAGTACTTC.

V gene TRBV29-1 combines with J gene TRBJ1-2; D call uncertain. The CDR3 consists of 12 residues. Trimming pared 7 bases from V and 2 bases from J, leaving 11 bases between. The germline V gene encodes CDR1 SQVTM and CDR2 ANQGSEA. The CDR3 nucleotides read TGCAGCGCTAAGACACAGAACTATGGCTACACCTTC. Amino acid sequence: CSAKTQNYGYTF. Based on the CDR3 plus reference TRBV29-1 and TRBJ1-2, the full variable domain is SAVISQKPSRDICQRGTSLTIQCQVDSQVTMMFWYRQQPGQSLTLIATANQGSEATYESGFVIDKFPISRPNLTFSTLTVSNMSPEDSSIYLCSAKTQNYGYTFGSGTRLTVV.

The chain couples TRBV24-1 to TRBJ2-4; D remains unclear. Germline V gene sequence: CDR1 KGHDR, CDR2 SFDVKD. The CDR3 runs 12 residues. V was pared by 4 bases and J by 3 bases, with 3 bases between. CDR3 nucleotides: TGTGCCACCAGTGACTACAAAAACATTCAGTACTTC. As protein: CATSDYKNIQYF.

This clonotype was counted a few times. The chain couples TRBV6-1 to TRBJ1-2; no firm D call. V was cut by 7 bases and J by 0 bases, with 15 bases left in between. This CDR3 region has 15 residues. Germline V gene data show CDR1 as MNHNS and CDR2 as SASEGT. CDR3 sequence reads: CASTSRAKANYGYTF. CDR3 nucleotide sequence: TGTGCCAGCACCAGTAGGGCCAAAGCTAACTATGGCTACACCTTC.

This clonotype was recorded many times. V and J are TRBV5-5 and TRBJ1-1; 9 bases match TRBD1. V lost 5 bases to trimming and J lost 0 bases; unmatched junction nucleotides: 5. The germline CDR1 and CDR2 sequences are SGHKS and YYEKEE (reference sequence). The CDR3 consists of 15 residues. The DNA of the CDR3 is TGTGCCAGCAGAGGGGACAGGGTTGTGAACACTGAAGCTTTCTTT. The encoded protein is CASRGDRVVNTEAFF.